This TCR beta chain was captured in a study of blood T cell repertoires in COVID-19. Overall study: COVID-19 samples from acute and convalescent phases originated in the United States, Italy and Spain.

Trimming took 3 bases from V and 4 from J; bases not matched to a gene: 7. CDR1 SGDLS and CDR2 YYNGEE come from the germline V gene. This CDR3 comprises 14 residues. This clone was picked up a small number of times. Generated by immunoSEQ multiplex PCR, the TCRdb table keeps only in-frame clones and is missing some. The profile shows roughly 260,000 clones, 90% to 95% of them singletons. The sequencing input was PBMCs or T cells enriched from blood (not recorded which). This sequence originates from a human donor in a cohort exposed to, infected with or recovered from COVID-19 (not recorded which). The donor label of this sample is uncertain. The chain uses TRBV9 and TRBJ2-7; 7 nucleotides agree with TRBD1. The CDR3 protein is CASSDRDRGYEQYF. The CDR3 DNA is TGTGCCAGCAGCGACCGGGACAGAGGTTACGAGCAGTACTTC. Filled out from reference TRBV9 and TRBJ2-7, the complete variable domain reads DSGVTQTPKHLITATGQRVTLRCSPRSGDLSVYWYQQSLDQGLQFLIQYYNGEERAKGNILERFSAQQFPDLHSELNLSSLELGDSALYFCASSDRDRGYEQYFGPGTRLTVT.